The 8 T cell receptor beta chains below were found in one sample sequenced in a study of T cells in Graves' hyperthyroidism and ophthalmopathy. RNA transcripts were the template for amplifying TCR beta CDR3 regions. The primer set for the first-round RT-PCR of the TCR CDR3 was HTBI. TCRdb re-analysed the multiplex PCR reads in MiXCR, keeping a single row per CDR3 protein. The repertoire holds fewer than 450,000 distinct CDR3 sequences, with approximately 18% as singletons. Material: blood. The source is a woman aged 25 to 39 with Graves' hyperthyroidism that later progressed to Graves' ophthalmopathy.

This clonotype was detected ten times or more. The gene calls are TRBV11-2 and TRBJ2-1, with TRBD2 matching over 10 bases. The CDR3 spans 16 residues. Germline trimming cut 2 bases from V and 4 bases from J; bases unmatched to any gene: 5. Per germline, CDR1 SGHAT and CDR2 FQNNGV. For the CDR3, the DNA is TGTGCCAGCAGCTTATTTTATAGCGGGGGGTACAATGAGCAGTTCTTC. It encodes CASSLFYSGGYNEQFF.

V gene TRBV19 combines with J gene TRBJ1-2; perhaps TRBD1 as D (5 bases). V dropped 6 bases and J dropped 4 bases, with 9 bases sitting between them. Germline V gives CDR1 LNHDA, CDR2 SQIVND (reference sequence). The CDR3 covers 12 residues. The CDR3 here is CASRSGVYGYTF. The CDR3 DNA follows: TGTGCCAGTAGATCGGGGGTCTATGGCTACACCTTC.

This clonotype has at least ten counts. The chain carries TRBV11-2 and TRBJ2-7; D assignment may be TRBD1 or TRBD2 (5 bases each). Trimming took 1 base from V and 1 from J, leaving 11 bases between them. This CDR3 is built from 15 residues. Germline V gives CDR1 SGHAT, CDR2 FQNNGV. CDR3 in amino acids: CASSLVGTESYEQYF. CDR3 nucleotide sequence: TGTGCCAGCAGCTTAGTGGGGACGGAGTCCTACGAGCAGTACTTC.

Note on this clonotype: A much larger clone lies a single base off, so this may be a read error. The CDR3 nucleotides are TGTGCCAGCTCACCAGCGGGACTGGATTCCTACGAGCAGTACTTC. This translates into CASSPAGLDSYEQYF. The chain joins TRBV18 to TRBJ2-7, with D maybe TRBD2 (6 bases). The CDR3 loop spans 15 amino acids. Germline CDR1 reads KGHSH; CDR2 reads LQKENI. V was clipped by 2 bases and J by 1 base, with 12 bases between them. The entire variable domain, with the rest obtained from reference TRBV18 and TRBJ2-7, is as follows: NAGVMQNPRHLVRRRGQEARLRCSPMKGHSHVYWYRQLPEEGLKFMVYLQKENIIDESGMPKERFSAEFPKEGPSILRIQQVVRGDSAAYFCASSPAGLDSYEQYFGPGTRLTVT.

This clonotype appeared many times. This chain connects TRBV20-1 to TRBJ2-3; 8 nucleotides match TRBD2. CDR1 and CDR2 (germline): DFQATT, SNEGSKA (reference sequence). This CDR3 comprises 14 residues. After removal of 2 bases from V and 4 bases from J, the junction contained 5 bases not matched to a gene. The DNA for the CDR3 is TGCAGTGCTAGACCCGGGACTAGTGCAGATACGCAGTATTTT. It translates to CSARPGTSADTQYF.

This chain links TRBV7-9 with TRBJ1-2; possible D gene TRBD1, 6 bases. The V gene lost 5 bases and the J gene lost 7 bases, with 17 bases spanning the gap. Germline loops: CDR1 SEHNR, CDR2 FQNEAQ (reference sequence). The CDR3 runs 14 residues. This CDR3 is CASSTLDRSVGYTF. The CDR3 bases are TGTGCCAGCAGCACGCTCGACAGGTCGGTTGGCTACACCTTC.

The rearrangement links TRBV4-2 to TRBJ1-5, with D perhaps matching TRBD1 (6 bases). V lost 1 base and J 2 bases, leaving 15 bases between the germline ends. Germline V gene data show CDR1 as LGHNA and CDR2 as YNFKEQ. This CDR3 contains 17 residues. CDR3 sequence (DNA): TGTGCCAGCAGCCAAGGGGGAGGGGCAGGGGGCAATCAGCCCCAGCATTTT. Its translation: CASSQGGGAGGNQPQHF.

This clonotype was counted many times. Here the CDR3 reads CSARDLSWAGAYEQYF. The DNA for the CDR3 is TGCAGTGCTAGAGATTTATCGTGGGCGGGAGCCTACGAGCAGTACTTC. This chain connects TRBV20-1 to TRBJ2-7; 7 bases fit TRBD2. V was pared by 0 bases and J by 2 bases, with 10 bases of the junction left unmatched. The CDR3 is 16 residues long. CDR1 and CDR2 from the germline V gene are DFQATT and SNEGSKA (reference sequence).